This T cell receptor beta chain was identified during a study of control samples from healthy donors and cancer patients. Trimming stripped 8 bases from V and 2 bases from J, with 15 bases between. Germline V gives CDR1 SQVTM, CDR2 ANQGSEA. The CDR3 has 14 residues. TCRdb's table, derived via immunoSEQ multiplex PCR, lists solely in-frame clones and lacks some. This table lists some 190,000 clones. The sequencing input was blood. The receptor comes from a woman in her twenties or thirties in good health. The chain employs TRBV29-1 and TRBJ2-2, with a weak D call TRBD1 (6 bases). The DNA for the CDR3 is TGCAGCATACTGATACAGGGAAACACCGGGGAGCTGTTTTTT. It specifies CSILIQGNTGELFF.